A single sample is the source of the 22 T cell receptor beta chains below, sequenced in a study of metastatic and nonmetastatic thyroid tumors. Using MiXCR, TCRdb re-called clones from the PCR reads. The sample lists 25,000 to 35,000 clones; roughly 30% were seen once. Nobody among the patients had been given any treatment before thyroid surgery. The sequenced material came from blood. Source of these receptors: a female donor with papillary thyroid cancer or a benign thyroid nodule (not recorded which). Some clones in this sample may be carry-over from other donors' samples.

The CDR3 DNA follows: TGTGCCAGCAGTTTCTGGCAGAAAGTTTTCTTT. It encodes CASSFWQKVFF. The V and J genes are TRBV27 and TRBJ1-1, with D hard to call. Between the trimmed V and J ends, which lost 3 bases and 13 bases, there was a span of 12 bases. The CDR3 has 11 amino acids. CDR1 MNHEY and CDR2 SMNVEV come from the germline V gene (reference sequence).

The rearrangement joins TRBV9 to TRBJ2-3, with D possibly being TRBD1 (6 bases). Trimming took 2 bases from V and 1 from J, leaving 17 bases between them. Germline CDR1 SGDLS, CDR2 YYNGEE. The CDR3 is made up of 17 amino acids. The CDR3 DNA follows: TGTGCCAGCAGCGTTGACAACAGGGTGTGGGGCACAGATACGCAGTATTTT. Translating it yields CASSVDNRVWGTDTQYF.

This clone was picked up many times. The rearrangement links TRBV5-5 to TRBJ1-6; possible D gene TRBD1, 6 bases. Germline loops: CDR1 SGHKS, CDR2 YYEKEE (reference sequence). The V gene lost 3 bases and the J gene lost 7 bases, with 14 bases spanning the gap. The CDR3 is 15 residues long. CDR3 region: CASSSGPQGNSPLHF. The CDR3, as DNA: TGTGCCAGCAGCTCCGGCCCGCAGGGGAATTCACCCCTCCACTTT. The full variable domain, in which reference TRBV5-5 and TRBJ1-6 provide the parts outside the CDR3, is DAGVTQSPTHLIKTRGQQVTLRCSPISGHKSVSWYQQVLGQGPQFIFQYYEKEERGRGNFPDRFSARQFPNYSSELNVNALLLGDSALYLCASSSGPQGNSPLHFGNGTRLTVT.

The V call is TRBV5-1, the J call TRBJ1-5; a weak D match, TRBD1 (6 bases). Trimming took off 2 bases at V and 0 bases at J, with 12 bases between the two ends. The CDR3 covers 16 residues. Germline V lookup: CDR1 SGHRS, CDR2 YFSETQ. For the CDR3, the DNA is TGCGCCAGCAGCTTCTGGGGGACATATAGCAATCAGCCCCAGCATTTT. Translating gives CASSFWGTYSNQPQHF.

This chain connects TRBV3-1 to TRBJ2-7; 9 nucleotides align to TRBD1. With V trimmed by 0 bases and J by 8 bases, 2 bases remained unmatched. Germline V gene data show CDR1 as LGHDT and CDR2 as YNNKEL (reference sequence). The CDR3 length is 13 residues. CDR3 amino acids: CASSQDTGGQQYF. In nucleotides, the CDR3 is TGTGCCAGCAGCCAAGATACAGGGGGCCAGCAGTACTTC.

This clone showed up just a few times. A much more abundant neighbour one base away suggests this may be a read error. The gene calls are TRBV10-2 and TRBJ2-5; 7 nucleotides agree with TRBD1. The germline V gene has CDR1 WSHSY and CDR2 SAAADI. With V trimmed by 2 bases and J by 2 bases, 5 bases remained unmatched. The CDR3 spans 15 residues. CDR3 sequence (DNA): TGCGCCAGCAGTGAGCCGGTGACAGGGCAAGAGACCCAGTACTTC. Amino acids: CASSEPVTGQETQYF.

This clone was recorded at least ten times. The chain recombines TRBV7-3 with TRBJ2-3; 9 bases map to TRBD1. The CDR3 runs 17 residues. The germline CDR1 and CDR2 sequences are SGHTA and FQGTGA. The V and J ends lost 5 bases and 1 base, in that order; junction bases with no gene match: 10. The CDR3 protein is CASSHLPGQGGTDTQYF. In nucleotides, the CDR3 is TGTGCCAGCAGCCACCTACCGGGACAGGGTGGCACAGATACGCAGTATTTT.

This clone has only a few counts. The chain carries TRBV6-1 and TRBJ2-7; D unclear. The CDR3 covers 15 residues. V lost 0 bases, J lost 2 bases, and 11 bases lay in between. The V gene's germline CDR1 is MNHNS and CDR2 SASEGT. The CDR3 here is CASSEASPNTYEQYF. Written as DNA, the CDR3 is TGTGCCAGCAGTGAAGCGTCTCCGAACACCTACGAGCAGTACTTC.

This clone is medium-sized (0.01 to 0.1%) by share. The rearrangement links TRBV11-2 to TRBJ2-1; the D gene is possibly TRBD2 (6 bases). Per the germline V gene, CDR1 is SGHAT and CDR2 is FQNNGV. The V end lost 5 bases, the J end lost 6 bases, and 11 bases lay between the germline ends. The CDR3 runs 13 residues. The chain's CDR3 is CASSGPRGNEQFF. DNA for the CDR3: TGTGCCAGCAGCGGACCGCGGGGCAATGAGCAGTTCTTC.

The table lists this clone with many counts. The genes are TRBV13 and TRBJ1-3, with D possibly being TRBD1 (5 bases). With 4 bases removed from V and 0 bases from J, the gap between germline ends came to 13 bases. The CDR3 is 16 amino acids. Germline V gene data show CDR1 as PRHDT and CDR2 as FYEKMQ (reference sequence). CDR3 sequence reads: CASSSGREFSGNTIYF. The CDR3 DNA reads TGTGCCAGCAGCTCGGGACGGGAGTTCTCTGGAAACACCATATATTTT.

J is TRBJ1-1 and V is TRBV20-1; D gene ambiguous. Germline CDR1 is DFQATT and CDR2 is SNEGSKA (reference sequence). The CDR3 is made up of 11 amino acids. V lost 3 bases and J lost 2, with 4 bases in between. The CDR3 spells CSARVNTEAFF. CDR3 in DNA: TGCAGTGCTAGGGTAAACACTGAAGCTTTCTTT.

CDR3 sequence: CASSFRGNRLKQRNSPLHF. The CDR3 DNA reads as TGTGCCAGCAGTTTCAGGGGGAACAGGCTAAAGCAAAGGAATTCACCCCTCCACTTT. V is TRBV12-3 or TRBV12-4 and J is TRBJ1-6; 7 bases agree with TRBD1. The CDR3 is 19 residues long. V lost 3 bases to trimming and J lost 7 bases; unmatched junction nucleotides: 18.

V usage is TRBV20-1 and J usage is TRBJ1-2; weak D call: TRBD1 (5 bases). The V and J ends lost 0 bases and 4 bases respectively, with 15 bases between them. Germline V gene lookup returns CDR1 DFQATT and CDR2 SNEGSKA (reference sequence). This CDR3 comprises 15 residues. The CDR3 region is CSARDRGDPSYGYTF. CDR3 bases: TGCAGTGCTAGAGATAGAGGGGACCCCTCCTATGGCTACACCTTC.

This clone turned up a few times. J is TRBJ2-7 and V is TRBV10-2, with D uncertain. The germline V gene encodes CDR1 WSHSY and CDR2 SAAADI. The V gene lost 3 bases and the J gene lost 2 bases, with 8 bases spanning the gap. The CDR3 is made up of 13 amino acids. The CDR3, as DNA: TGCGCCAGCAGTGACGGCCCAACCTACGAGCAGTACTTC. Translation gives CASSDGPTYEQYF.

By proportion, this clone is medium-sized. The CDR3 loop reads CASSLGGGGTDTQYF. The CDR3 coding sequence is TGTGCCAGCAGTTTAGGGGGAGGGGGTACAGATACGCAGTATTTT. This chain connects TRBV28 to TRBJ2-3, with D maybe TRBD2 (7 bases). Trimming took off 2 bases at V and 3 bases at J, with 12 bases between the two ends. The CDR3 length is 15 residues. CDR1 is MDHEN and CDR2 is SYDVKM in the germline V gene.

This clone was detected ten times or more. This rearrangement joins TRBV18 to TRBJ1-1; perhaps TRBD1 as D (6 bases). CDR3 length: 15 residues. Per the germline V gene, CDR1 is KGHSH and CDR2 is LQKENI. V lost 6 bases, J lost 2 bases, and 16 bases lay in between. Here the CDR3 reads CASSAYRASNTEAFF. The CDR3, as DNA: TGTGCCAGCTCGGCTTACAGGGCCAGTAACACTGAAGCTTTCTTT.

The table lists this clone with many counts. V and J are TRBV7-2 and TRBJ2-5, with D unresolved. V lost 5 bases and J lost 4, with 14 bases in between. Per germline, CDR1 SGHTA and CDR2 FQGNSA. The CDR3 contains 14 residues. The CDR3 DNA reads TGTGCCAGCAGCCAAAACAACCACCCAGAGACCCAGTACTTC. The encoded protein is CASSQNNHPETQYF.

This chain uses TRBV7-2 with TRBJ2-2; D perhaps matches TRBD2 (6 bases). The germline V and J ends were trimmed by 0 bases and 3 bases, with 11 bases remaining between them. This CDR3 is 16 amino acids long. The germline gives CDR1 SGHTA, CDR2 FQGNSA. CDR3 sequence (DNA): TGTGCCAGCAGCTTAGCGCCTTCGGGGGACACCGGGGAGCTGTTTTTT. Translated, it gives CASSLAPSGDTGELFF.

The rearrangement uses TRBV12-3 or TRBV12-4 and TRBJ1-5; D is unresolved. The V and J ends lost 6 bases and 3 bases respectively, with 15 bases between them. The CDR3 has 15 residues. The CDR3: CASSPAGRTNQPQHF. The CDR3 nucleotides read TGTGCCAGCAGCCCCGCAGGCAGGACCAATCAGCCCCAGCATTTT.

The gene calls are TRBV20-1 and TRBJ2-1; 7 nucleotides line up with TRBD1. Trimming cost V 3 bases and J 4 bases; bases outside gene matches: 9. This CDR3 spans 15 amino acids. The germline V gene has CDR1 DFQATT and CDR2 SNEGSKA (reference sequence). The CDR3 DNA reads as TGCAGTGCTAGCAGTCCCCAGGGGGTTTACAATGAGCAGTTCTTC. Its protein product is CSASSPQGVYNEQFF.

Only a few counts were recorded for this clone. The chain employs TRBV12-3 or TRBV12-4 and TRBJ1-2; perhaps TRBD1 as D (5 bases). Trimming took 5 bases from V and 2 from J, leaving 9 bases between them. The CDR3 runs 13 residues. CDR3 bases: TGTGCCAGCAGTCGGGACGGAAACTATGGCTACACCTTC. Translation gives CASSRDGNYGYTF.

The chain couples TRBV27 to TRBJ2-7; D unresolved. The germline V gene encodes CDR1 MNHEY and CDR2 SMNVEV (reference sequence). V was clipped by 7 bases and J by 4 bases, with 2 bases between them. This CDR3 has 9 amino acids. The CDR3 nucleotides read TGTGCCAGCACGTACGAGCAGTACTTC. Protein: CASTYEQYF.